Shown below are 6 T cell receptor beta chains from a single sample sequenced in a study of cytomegalovirus exposure and HLA in healthy donors. Using immunoSEQ multiplex PCR, the repertoire was profiled, and TCRdb retains in-frame clones only, with some absent. The sample lists 200,000 to 250,000 clones; around four fifths were seen once. The sample was PBMCs. The receptors were gathered from a woman between 18 and 29 years old in good health and CMV-seronegative.

V usage is TRBV29-1 and J usage is TRBJ2-6; D uncertain. V was pared by 7 bases and J by 0 bases, with 13 bases between. The CDR3 runs to 15 residues. Germline CDR1 SQVTM, CDR2 ANQGSEA. The chain's CDR3 is CSALRSLSGANVLTF. In nucleotides, the CDR3 is TGCAGCGCCTTGAGGAGTCTCTCTGGGGCCAACGTCCTGACTTTC. The full variable domain, completed using reference TRBV29-1 and TRBJ2-6, is SAVISQKPSRDICQRGTSLTIQCQVDSQVTMMFWYRQQPGQSLTLIATANQGSEATYESGFVIDKFPISRPNLTFSTLTVSNMSPEDSSIYLCSALRSLSGANVLTFGAGSRLTVL.

The J gene is TRBJ2-5, the V gene TRBV29-1, with D possibly called TRBD1 or TRBD2 (5 bases each). There are 15 residues in the CDR3. Germline values: CDR1 SQVTM, CDR2 ANQGSEA. The V end lost 5 bases, the J end lost 4 bases, and 20 bases lay between the germline ends. This CDR3 is CSVRGVVRGGETQYF. As DNA, the CDR3 is TGCAGCGTTAGGGGAGTCGTTCGTGGAGGAGAGACCCAGTACTTC.

The rearrangement joins TRBV19 to TRBJ1-2; D not certain. Germline-derived CDR1 and CDR2 are LNHDA and SQIVND (reference sequence). This CDR3 contains 15 residues. Trimming shortened V by 0 bases and J by 0 bases, and 8 bases separated the two germline ends. DNA for the CDR3: TGTGCCAGTAGTATAGATCTTTTGCCTAACTATGGCTACACCTTC. Its protein is CASSIDLLPNYGYTF.

This sequence joins TRBV5-1 and TRBJ2-6; 7 nucleotides agree with TRBD1. Germline CDR1 and CDR2: SGHRS and YFSETQ. V was pared by 2 bases and J by 0 bases, with 5 bases of the junction left unmatched. The CDR3 loop spans 17 amino acids. This CDR3 is CASSLGDRFSGANVLTF. CDR3 coding DNA: TGCGCCAGCAGCTTAGGGGACAGATTCTCTGGGGCCAACGTCCTGACTTTC.

The chain recombines TRBV5-6 with TRBJ2-1, with 14 bases fitting TRBD2. The V gene's germline CDR1 is SGHDT and CDR2 YYEEEE. The CDR3 loop spans 15 amino acids. V lost 4 bases, J lost 7 bases, and 4 bases stayed unmatched. The DNA for the CDR3 is TGTGCCAGCAGCGGACTAGCGGGGGGCGGGAATGAGCAGTTCTTC. This encodes CASSGLAGGGNEQFF.

The V and J genes are TRBV11-2 and TRBJ2-7; TRBD2 is a possible D gene (5 bases). Per the germline V gene, CDR1 is SGHAT and CDR2 is FQNNGV. Trimming cost V 5 bases and J 7 bases, with 15 bases left between them. This CDR3 comprises 13 residues. The DNA of the CDR3 is TGTGCCAGCAGCCCCGGAGCCGGAGGAGAGCAGTACTTC. Protein: CASSPGAGGEQYF.